The next 6 T cell receptor beta chains were all read from a single sample in a study of quantifying T cell responses using KT2 cells. Study as a whole: cDNA was made from DNase-treated RNA using alpha and beta constant primers.

A single-stranded UMI oligo with SP2 sequence was ligated to cDNA 3' ends. The first PCR ran 4 to 5 cycles with an equimolar RC1.1 and RC1.2 beta primer mix. TCRdb redid the calling of the UMI-ligation and nested PCR reads with MiXCR, one entry per CDR3 protein. The sample includes some 48,000 distinct CDR3 sequences, roughly 11% seen only once; the top ten take 10%. Sequences were obtained from PBMCs spiked with cells of the T cell clone KT2. The receptors were gathered from a human donor.

The table lists this clonotype with a few counts. This chain joins TRBV5-6 and TRBJ2-1, with D perhaps TRBD2 (6 bases). Germline V gene sequence: CDR1 SGHDT, CDR2 YYEEEE. The ends were cut back, 4 bases at V and 7 bases at J, with 21 bases in the middle. CDR3 length equals 16 residues. As DNA, the CDR3 is TGTGCCAGCAGCCTGTACCTGGAGGGGCTATCGAATGAGCAGTTCTTC. Its translation is CASSLYLEGLSNEQFF.

The V gene is TRBV6-2 or TRBV6-3, the J gene TRBJ1-5; D may be TRBD1 (5 bases). V shed 8 bases and J shed 7 bases, with 18 bases lying between them. The CDR3 length is 14 residues. The germline CDR1 and CDR2 sequences are MNHEY and SVGEGT. CDR3 sequence (DNA): TGTGCCAGCCGTCGGGGCGGATCGCCACAGCCCCAGCATTTT. It specifies CASRRGGSPQPQHF.

The chain couples TRBV4-1 to TRBJ2-7, with a weak D call TRBD1 (6 bases). The CDR3 is made up of 16 amino acids. V shed 0 bases and J shed 10 bases, with 22 bases lying between them. Germline values: CDR1 MGHRA, CDR2 YSYEKL. CDR3 protein: CASSQDRGGRLRFQYF. As DNA, the CDR3 is TGCGCCAGCAGCCAAGATCGAGGGGGACGTCTACGATTTCAGTACTTC.

The chain uses TRBV7-9 and TRBJ2-2, with 7 bases aligning to TRBD1. The CDR3 sequence is 21 residues long. Germline V gene sequence: CDR1 SEHNR, CDR2 FQNEAQ (reference sequence). Trimming removed 6 bases from V and 2 bases from J; junction bases left unmatched: 24. CDR3 in DNA: TGTGCCAGCAGACATCCCCCCGGGACAGCCGAGTTACGAATCAACACCGGGGAGCTGTTTTTT. It yields the protein CASRHPPGTAELRINTGELFF.

There are a few counts of this clonotype. This chain links TRBV3-1 with TRBJ2-7; weak D call: TRBD2 (6 bases). Germline assignment: CDR1 LGHDT and CDR2 YNNKEL (reference sequence). The CDR3 is 16 amino acids. With 3 bases removed from V and 2 bases from J, the gap between germline ends came to 17 bases. CDR3 in DNA: TGTGCCAGCAGCCAGCTGGGAGGCAGGGAGGCCTACGAGCAGTACTTC. Amino acids: CASSQLGGREAYEQYF.

Regarding this clonotype: A read error may explain this, as a much larger clone is one base away. The conserved phenylalanine or tryptophan normally closing the CDR3 is absent here, so this likely arose from a read error. The chain uses TRBV6-6 and TRBJ1-3; weak D call: TRBD1 (5 bases). Trimming removed 2 bases at V and 7 bases at J, with 12 bases between. Germline V CDR1 and CDR2: MNHNY, SVGAGI (reference sequence). The CDR3 is made up of 14 amino acids. The chain's CDR3 is CASSYPDRHNTIYL. CDR3 nucleotide sequence: TGTGCCAGCAGTTACCCCGACAGACATAACACCATATATCTT.